The clone carrying this T cell receptor (beta chain) was counted a single time. This specimen comes from a study of blood T cell repertoires in COVID-19. Across the whole study: Collection of acute and convalescent COVID-19 samples took place in the United States, Italy and Spain. PBMCs, B-cell-depleted T cells, or T cells provided the cDNA or gDNA that made up the material.

Germline CDR1 and CDR2: ENHRY and SYGVKD. J was trimmed by 0 bases and V by 6 bases; bases with no gene match: 5. This CDR3 contains 15 residues. As processed by the authors: Estimation of nucleated cell counts was performed using reference gene primer amplification. Repertoires were generated with immunoSEQ multiplex PCR, while TCRdb's copy carries only in-frame clones and drops some. That table is the source of V, J and clone size, and D and trimming were worked out from the DNA. The top ten clones hold about 6.4% of a sample with about 84,000 clones, approximately 80% of them seen once. This TCR was sampled from a man aged 65 to 85 with acute or convalescent COVID-19. The chain couples TRBV10-3 to TRBJ1-1; 9 positions agree with TRBD1. Input material: peripheral blood. The CDR3 spells CAIREGQGMNTEAFF. Here the CDR3 DNA reads TGTGCCATCAGAGAAGGACAGGGGATGAACACTGAAGCTTTCTTT.